Included here is one TCR beta chain sequence, with context. Its antigen is as yet unknown. The sample comes from a study of Ad26.COV2.S vaccination and SARS-CoV-2 variants. Study-wide results and limits: For non-spike TCRs, breadth in vaccine recipients resembled that in placebo recipients. In TCR breadth and depth analyses, total T cell responses may have been underestimated.

Noted treatment: roughly 18 received Ad26.COV2.S at low or high dose, single or two shots; 5 received placebo; per-sample allocation not given. The investigators took samples on day 63 after the first vaccine or placebo injection. This adult donor, from Boston, was 18-55 years old. This CDR3 has 11 amino acids. Looked up from germline, CDR1 is ENHRY and CDR2 is SYGVKD. Trimming left V 7 bases short and J 6 bases short, with 10 bases between. Some clones are missing from TCRdb's copy, which holds only in-frame ones; the method was immunoSEQ multiplex PCR. The sample lists hundreds of thousands of clones; 75% to 95% were seen once.

The rearrangement joins TRBV10-3 to TRBJ2-7, with a possible D match to TRBD2 (5 bases). This sequence was found in a person aged 18-65 years who received the Ad26.COV2.S COVID-19 vaccine or a placebo. The specimen comprised peripheral blood, sampled in a trial of Ad26.COV2.S vaccine versus placebo. In DNA, the CDR3 is TGTGCCATCAAAACTAGGAGCGAGCAGTACTTC. It is translated as CAIKTRSEQYF.